These 26 T cell receptor beta chains share one sample of origin, sequenced in a study of a mutant IDH1 vaccine in newly diagnosed glioma. Time point in this sample: week 23, last vaccination. In every dose of vaccine, 300 ug of mutant IDH1 20-mer peptide was given alongside topical imiquimod. Some clones are missing from TCRdb's copy, which holds only in-frame ones; the method was immunoSEQ multiplex PCR. This sample has 25,000 to 35,000 clones, with 88% found just once. The antigens of these receptors remain unknown. Sequencing was performed on PBMCs, taken from a glioma patient whose treatment included an IDH1 peptide vaccine. Source of these receptors: a man aged 40-49 years with glioma.

CDR3 bases: TGTGCCAGCAGTCGAGCCGGGGGTGGTGAAAAACTGTTTTTT. Its translation is CASSRAGGGEKLFF. This chain connects TRBV6-5 to TRBJ1-4; D is perhaps TRBD1 (5 bases). The CDR3 is 14 amino acids. Germline values: CDR1 MNHEY, CDR2 SVGAGI. Trimming removed 5 bases at V and 7 bases at J, with 14 bases between.

This clone occurred once. The V gene is TRBV5-5, the J gene TRBJ2-2; 8 positions match TRBD2. This CDR3 contains 14 residues. In germline, CDR1 is SGHKS, CDR2 YYEKEE (reference sequence). V lost 4 bases, J lost 6 bases, and 5 bases stayed unmatched. CDR3 nucleotides: TGTGCCAGCAGCCCGACTAGCGATGCCGGGGAGCTGTTTTTT. Translation gives CASSPTSDAGELFF.

The chain links TRBV5-5 to TRBJ1-2, with 12 nucleotides matching TRBD1. In germline, CDR1 is SGHKS, CDR2 YYEKEE (reference sequence). This CDR3 has 15 residues. Trimming at V came to 2 bases and at J to 6 bases, leaving 5 bases not matched to a gene. CDR3 amino acids: CASSLRDRGRNGYTF. The CDR3 nucleotides are TGTGCCAGCAGCTTACGGGACAGGGGGCGGAATGGCTACACCTTC.

This clone was seen a handful of times. V gene TRBV5-4 combines with J gene TRBJ1-1, with D possibly matching TRBD1 (5 bases). V lost 4 bases, J lost 4 bases, and 20 bases lay in between. This CDR3 contains 16 residues. CDR1 and CDR2 (germline): SGHNT, YYREEE (reference sequence). CDR3 nucleotides: TGTGCCAGCAGCGACCTCGGGGGTCGCAAGGGCACTGAAGCTTTCTTT. It yields the protein CASSDLGGRKGTEAFF.

The chain carries TRBV7-8 and TRBJ2-1, with 10 bases fitting TRBD2. This CDR3 comprises 13 residues. Germline CDR1 SGHVS, CDR2 FQNEAQ. The J segment lost 10 bases and the V segment lost 7 bases, leaving 7 bases of the junction unmatched. The CDR3 spells CASNLGLAREQFF. In DNA form, the CDR3 reads TGTGCCAGCAACTTGGGACTAGCGCGCGAGCAGTTCTTC.

The genes are TRBV29-1 and TRBJ1-2; no clear D gene. Trimming cost V 6 bases and J 0 bases, with 11 bases left between them. CDR3 length equals 13 residues. CDR1 and CDR2 from the germline V gene are SQVTM and ANQGSEA. The CDR3 loop is CSVAPDTNYGYTF. DNA for the CDR3: TGCAGCGTCGCTCCCGACACTAACTATGGCTACACCTTC.

The chain combines TRBV5-1 with TRBJ2-3; 8 nucleotides match TRBD2. Germline CDR1 is SGHRS and CDR2 is YFSETQ. V lost 1 base to trimming and J lost 2 bases; unmatched junction nucleotides: 6. This CDR3 spans 16 amino acids. In DNA form, the CDR3 reads TGCGCCAGCAGCTTGCTGATAGCGGGGAACACAGATACGCAGTATTTT. Translated, it gives CASSLLIAGNTDTQYF. Filled out from reference TRBV5-1 and TRBJ2-3, the complete variable domain reads KAGVTQTPRYLIKTRGQQVTLSCSPISGHRSVSWYQQTPGQGLQFLFEYFSETQRNKGNFPGRFSGRQFSNSRSEMNVSTLELGDSALYLCASSLLIAGNTDTQYFGPGTRLTVL.

The chain joins TRBV6-5 to TRBJ2-7; no reliable D call. Germline CDR1 and CDR2: MNHEY and SVGAGI. CDR3 length: 12 residues. Trimming took off 6 bases at V and 1 base at J, with 7 bases between the two ends. This CDR3 reads CASSPSSYEQYF. Here the CDR3 DNA reads TGTGCCAGCAGCCCTAGTTCCTACGAGCAGTACTTC.

The V and J genes are TRBV5-1 and TRBJ1-1; D remains unclear. Germline CDR1 is SGHRS and CDR2 is YFSETQ. Between the trimmed V and J ends, which lost 4 bases and 0 bases, there was a span of 10 bases. CDR3 size: 14 residues. The CDR3 protein is CASSIEIMNTEAFF. The CDR3, as DNA: TGCGCCAGCAGCATTGAGATCATGAACACTGAAGCTTTCTTT. The whole variable domain, filled in from reference TRBV5-1 and TRBJ1-1, reads KAGVTQTPRYLIKTRGQQVTLSCSPISGHRSVSWYQQTPGQGLQFLFEYFSETQRNKGNFPGRFSGRQFSNSRSEMNVSTLELGDSALYLCASSIEIMNTEAFFGQGTRLTVV.

The chain carries TRBV7-9 and TRBJ2-7; TRBD2 agrees at 11 bases. The CDR3 spans 15 residues. Trimming removed 5 bases from V and 3 bases from J; junction bases left unmatched: 6. Germline CDR1 SEHNR, CDR2 FQNEAQ (reference sequence). The CDR3 DNA follows: TGTGCCAGCAGCAGGTCCGGGACTAGCGGCTACGAGCAGTACTTC. Its protein is CASSRSGTSGYEQYF.

The gene calls are TRBV5-1 and TRBJ2-1; perhaps TRBD1 as D (6 bases). The CDR3 extends over 14 amino acids. Germline V gives CDR1 SGHRS, CDR2 YFSETQ. Trimming took 4 bases from V and 5 from J, leaving 13 bases between them. The CDR3 protein is CASSPQTGDNEQFF. The DNA of the CDR3 is TGCGCCAGCAGCCCGCAGACAGGTGACAATGAGCAGTTCTTC.

The rearrangement joins TRBV6-5 to TRBJ2-2; D ambiguous. Germline V CDR1 and CDR2: MNHEY, SVGAGI. CDR3 size: 11 residues. Between the trimmed V and J ends, which lost 2 bases and 8 bases, there was a span of 3 bases. CDR3 residues: CASSYMGELFF. The CDR3, as DNA: TGTGCCAGCAGTTACATGGGGGAGCTGTTTTTT.

The rearrangement links TRBV9 to TRBJ2-4, with 7 bases lining up with TRBD1. CDR1 is SGDLS and CDR2 is YYNGEE in the germline V gene. CDR3 length equals 17 residues. J was trimmed by 0 bases and V by 4 bases; bases with no gene match: 10. The CDR3 sequence: CASSPSLQGVAKNIQYF. The DNA for the CDR3 is TGTGCCAGCAGCCCGTCCCTTCAGGGGGTAGCCAAAAACATTCAGTACTTC.

The rearrangement joins TRBV5-1 to TRBJ1-2, with TRBD1 matching 7 bases. The germline V gene has CDR1 SGHRS and CDR2 YFSETQ. With V trimmed by 7 bases and J by 2 bases, 5 bases remained unmatched. This CDR3 contains 13 residues. CDR3 DNA sequence: TGCGCCAGCGGCCAGGGACAGAACTATGGCTACACCTTC. Residues: CASGQGQNYGYTF. Full variable domain (outside the CDR3, taken from reference TRBV5-1 and TRBJ1-2): KAGVTQTPRYLIKTRGQQVTLSCSPISGHRSVSWYQQTPGQGLQFLFEYFSETQRNKGNFPGRFSGRQFSNSRSEMNVSTLELGDSALYLCASGQGQNYGYTFGSGTRLTVV.

J is TRBJ2-6 and V is TRBV4-2; D gene uncertain. Germline-derived CDR1 and CDR2 are LGHNA and YNFKEQ. The CDR3 length is 15 residues. V dropped 1 base and J dropped 0 bases, with 4 bases sitting between them. The CDR3 DNA reads as TGTGCCAGCAGCCAAGTATACTCTGGGGCCAACGTCCTGACTTTC. Protein: CASSQVYSGANVLTF.

The V and J genes are TRBV4-3 and TRBJ2-1; D is possibly TRBD1 or TRBD2 (6 bases each). Per germline, CDR1 LGHNA and CDR2 YSLEER. V dropped 0 bases and J dropped 8 bases, with 20 bases sitting between them. This CDR3 has 17 residues. CDR3 in amino acids: CASSQDGGGEGWDEQFF. As DNA, the CDR3 is TGCGCCAGCAGCCAAGATGGAGGGGGAGAAGGGTGGGATGAGCAGTTCTTC.

This clone was counted a single time. The gene calls are TRBV18 and TRBJ2-3; maybe TRBD1 (5 bases). The germline V and J ends were trimmed by 5 bases and 3 bases, with 24 bases remaining between them. The CDR3 runs to 18 residues. Germline V gene data show CDR1 as KGHSH and CDR2 as LQKENI. The CDR3 protein is CASSTAVATGLPTDTQYF. CDR3 DNA: TGTGCCAGCTCAACCGCGGTCGCAACAGGCCTTCCGACAGATACGCAGTATTTT.

The J gene is TRBJ2-2, the V gene TRBV5-1; no clear D gene. V was clipped by 4 bases and J by 0 bases, with 10 bases between them. CDR1 is SGHRS, CDR2 YFSETQ, per germline. This CDR3 comprises 15 residues. This CDR3 reads CASSISGPNTGELFF. The CDR3 coding sequence is TGCGCCAGCAGCATTTCCGGACCGAACACCGGGGAGCTGTTTTTT.

The chain combines TRBV19 with TRBJ2-1; 11 bases agree with TRBD2. V lost 7 bases to trimming and J lost 0 bases; unmatched junction nucleotides: 5. Per the germline V gene, CDR1 is LNHDA and CDR2 is SQIVND (reference sequence). This CDR3 region has 16 residues. The CDR3 reads CASKDLAGGSYNEQFF. The CDR3 nucleotides read TGTGCCAGTAAGGATCTAGCGGGGGGCTCCTACAATGAGCAGTTCTTC.

The rearrangement joins TRBV9 to TRBJ2-7; TRBD2 matches at 7 bases. Looked up from germline, CDR1 is SGDLS and CDR2 is YYNGEE. This CDR3 is 14 amino acids long. V dropped 0 bases and J dropped 2; count of bases not matched to a gene: 2. The CDR3: CASSVEAGAYEQYF. DNA for the CDR3: TGTGCCAGCAGCGTAGAGGCGGGGGCCTACGAGCAGTACTTC.

CDR3 nucleotide sequence: TGTGCCAGTATGGCCCGGGACCTTGCTACATTCCGGAGGACCTTC. It yields the protein CASMARDLATFRRTF. The chain has TRBV19 and TRBJ1-2; a possible D gene is TRBD1 (5 bases). Germline CDR1 LNHDA, CDR2 SQIVND (reference sequence). The CDR3 contains 15 residues. Trimming pared 7 bases from V and 14 bases from J, leaving 29 bases between.

V gene TRBV5-1 combines with J gene TRBJ1-1; the D is unclear. CDR1 and CDR2 from the germline V gene are SGHRS and YFSETQ. CDR3 length: 13 amino acids. Trimming cost V 0 bases and J 5 bases, with 8 bases left between them. CDR3 DNA: TGCGCCAGCAGCTTGGAACCGATTACTGAAGCTTTCTTT. It is translated as CASSLEPITEAFF.

The rearrangement uses TRBV9 and TRBJ2-7, with D perhaps matching TRBD1 (6 bases). V lost 4 bases, J lost 6 bases, and 11 bases lay in between. This CDR3 comprises 12 residues. Looked up from germline, CDR1 is SGDLS and CDR2 is YYNGEE. The CDR3 loop reads CASSLQGGEQYF. The CDR3 nucleotides are TGTGCCAGCAGCTTACAGGGCGGCGAGCAGTACTTC.

V and J are TRBV19 and TRBJ2-2, with 14 positions matching TRBD2. The CDR3 contains 19 residues. The germline gives CDR1 LNHDA, CDR2 SQIVND (reference sequence). Trimming cost V 5 bases and J 3 bases; bases outside gene matches: 11. CDR3: CASSSPGLAGDPDTGELFF. The CDR3 region has the DNA TGTGCCAGTAGTTCCCCGGGACTAGCGGGAGATCCGGACACCGGGGAGCTGTTTTTT.

The chain is built from TRBV10-3 and TRBJ1-3; D gene ambiguous. Trimming took off 2 bases at V and 0 bases at J, with 8 bases between the two ends. Looked up from germline, CDR1 is ENHRY and CDR2 is SYGVKD. CDR3 size: 15 residues. This chain's CDR3 is CAISEDRHSGNTIYF. In DNA form, the CDR3 reads TGTGCCATCAGTGAGGACCGACACTCTGGAAACACCATATATTTT.

The chain uses TRBV27 and TRBJ2-1, with TRBD1 identical over 9 bases. V shed 6 bases, J shed 6 bases, and the junction held 9 bases outside the gene matches. Germline V gene data show CDR1 as MNHEY and CDR2 as SMNVEV (reference sequence). This CDR3 spans 15 amino acids. CDR3 DNA: TGTGCCAGCAGCAAGGGACAGGGATGGGGCAATGAGCAGTTCTTC. Protein sequence: CASSKGQGWGNEQFF.